One and the same sample provided the 22 T cell receptor beta chains below, sequenced in a study of PD-1 blockade in classical Hodgkin lymphoma. TCRdb's copy holds only in-frame clones and misses some; the assay was immunoSEQ multiplex PCR. The sample holds over 70,000 clones, roughly nine tenths seen once. Every patient relapsed after autologous stem cell transplantation, and brentuximab vedotin exposure varied. This specimen was peripheral blood mononuclear cells (PBMCs), taken at baseline. All receptors derive from a human donor with classical Hodgkin lymphoma.

V is TRBV7-6 and J is TRBJ2-1; 11 bases fit TRBD2. CDR1 and CDR2 from the germline V gene are SGHVS and FNYEAQ. The CDR3 extends over 16 amino acids. Trimming took 0 bases from V and 7 from J; bases not matched to a gene: 5. The CDR3: CASSLAPSGRRNEQFF. The CDR3 nucleotides read TGTGCCAGCAGCTTAGCGCCTAGCGGGAGGAGGAATGAGCAGTTCTTC.

This sequence joins TRBV9 and TRBJ2-3; 10 bases match TRBD2. CDR1 is SGDLS, CDR2 YYNGEE, per germline. V lost 2 bases and J lost 5; bases outside the gene matches: 8. CDR3 length: 16 residues. The CDR3 here is CASSVRAGGPGDTQYF. The DNA for the CDR3 is TGTGCCAGCAGCGTCCGAGCGGGAGGGCCCGGAGATACGCAGTATTTT.

The chain employs TRBV4-3 and TRBJ1-1, with D unresolved. V lost 0 bases, J lost 0 bases, and 8 bases lay in between. Germline assignment: CDR1 LGHNA and CDR2 YSLEER. This CDR3 region has 15 residues. The DNA of the CDR3 is TGCGCCAGCAGCCAAGATTGGTCGGTGAACACTGAAGCTTTCTTT. It specifies CASSQDWSVNTEAFF.

This sequence joins TRBV9 and TRBJ2-3; 7 nucleotides agree with TRBD2. V lost 2 bases, J lost 2 bases, and 8 bases stayed unmatched. Germline assignment: CDR1 SGDLS and CDR2 YYNGEE. This CDR3 is built from 16 residues. CDR3 loop: CASSVMGGPSTDTQYF. CDR3 coding DNA: TGTGCCAGCAGCGTGATGGGAGGGCCCTCCACAGATACGCAGTATTTT.

This clone was counted a few times. The chain joins TRBV6-1 to TRBJ1-3; 7 nucleotides agree with TRBD1. Looked up from germline, CDR1 is MNHNS and CDR2 is SASEGT. The V segment lost 3 bases and the J segment 4 bases; nucleotides outside the gene matches: 12. There are 17 residues in the CDR3. The CDR3 reads CASSDLRQGLGGNTIYF. CDR3 coding DNA: TGTGCCAGCAGTGATCTGCGACAGGGACTTGGGGGAAACACCATATATTTT.

V and J are TRBV5-1 and TRBJ1-1; D perhaps matches TRBD1 (6 bases). Germline V gene lookup returns CDR1 SGHRS and CDR2 YFSETQ. The CDR3 covers 14 residues. V lost 6 bases to trimming and J lost 4 bases, with 16 bases between them. CDR3 nucleotides: TGCGCCAGCACTACCGGGCAGGGGAGCACTGAAGCTTTCTTT. It yields the protein CASTTGQGSTEAFF. The full variable domain, rest sourced from reference TRBV5-1 and TRBJ1-1, is KAGVTQTPRYLIKTRGQQVTLSCSPISGHRSVSWYQQTPGQGLQFLFEYFSETQRNKGNFPGRFSGRQFSNSRSEMNVSTLELGDSALYLCASTTGQGSTEAFFGQGTRLTVV.

The V gene is TRBV7-9, the J gene TRBJ2-3; weak D call: TRBD2 (6 bases). The V end was cut by 2 bases, the J end by 7 bases, with 10 bases between. There are 13 residues in the CDR3. Germline lookup yields CDR1 SEHNR and CDR2 FQNEAQ (reference sequence). The CDR3 nucleotides are TGTGCCAGCAGCTTATTGGGAGGCTATACGCAGTATTTT. Its translation is CASSLLGGYTQYF.

The chain is built from TRBV5-1 and TRBJ2-1, with 8 nucleotides matching TRBD2. CDR1 and CDR2 from the germline V gene are SGHRS and YFSETQ. J gave up 5 bases and V 4 bases, and 8 bases lay outside the gene matches. CDR3 size: 15 residues. CDR3 region: CASSPGTSIDNEQFF. In DNA, the CDR3 is TGCGCCAGCAGCCCCGGGACTAGTATAGACAATGAGCAGTTCTTC.

The rearrangement joins TRBV9 to TRBJ2-1, with 8 positions matching TRBD2. From germline, CDR1 is SGDLS and CDR2 YYNGEE. Trimming cost V 0 bases and J 6 bases; bases outside gene matches: 14. The CDR3 is made up of 18 amino acids. The DNA for the CDR3 is TGTGCCAGCAGCGTAGGCTCCTCCCGAGCGGGAGTTCTCAATGAGCAGTTCTTC. Translating it yields CASSVGSSRAGVLNEQFF. Variable domain in full (rest from reference TRBV9 and TRBJ2-1): DSGVTQTPKHLITATGQRVTLRCSPRSGDLSVYWYQQSLDQGLQFLIQYYNGEERAKGNILERFSAQQFPDLHSELNLSSLELGDSALYFCASSVGSSRAGVLNEQFFGPGTRLTVL.

The V gene is TRBV4-3, the J gene TRBJ2-3; 7 bases line up with TRBD2. V shed 0 bases and J 8 bases; nucleotides not matched to a gene: 5. Germline CDR1 is LGHNA and CDR2 is YSLEER. The CDR3 consists of 14 residues. CDR3 loop: CASSQEGRVGTQYF. The CDR3 nucleotides read TGCGCCAGCAGCCAAGAGGGGAGGGTGGGTACGCAGTATTTT.

The rearrangement links TRBV5-8 to TRBJ1-3, with 9 nucleotides matching TRBD1. Germline CDR1 SGHTS, CDR2 YDEGEE. This CDR3 comprises 14 residues. V lost 4 bases to trimming and J lost 7 bases; unmatched junction nucleotides: 6. CDR3 in amino acids: CASSLGQGRNTIYF. The CDR3 DNA reads TGTGCCAGCAGCCTCGGACAGGGGCGGAACACCATATATTTT.

The genes are TRBV2 and TRBJ2-7; TRBD2 matches 8 bases. Germline loops: CDR1 SNHLY, CDR2 FYNNEI. J lost 2 bases, V lost 8 bases, and 5 bases had no gene match. CDR3 size: 13 residues. CDR3 DNA: TGTGCCAGCGGACTAGCTGGGGCCTACGAGCAGTACTTC. Its protein is CASGLAGAYEQYF.

The J gene is TRBJ2-1, the V gene TRBV10-1; 11 positions agree with TRBD2. V lost 5 bases and J lost 5; bases outside the gene matches: 5. Germline-derived CDR1 and CDR2 are WNHNN and SYGVQD (reference sequence). The CDR3 contains 15 residues. CDR3 sequence reads: CASSTGTSGDNEQFF. The CDR3 bases are TGCGCCAGCAGTACCGGGACTAGCGGAGACAATGAGCAGTTCTTC.

The chain joins TRBV5-1 to TRBJ1-2, with a tentative D call TRBD1 (5 bases). The CDR3 has 15 residues. Germline loops: CDR1 SGHRS, CDR2 YFSETQ. With 4 bases removed from V and 8 bases from J, the gap between germline ends came to 21 bases. The CDR3 DNA reads TGCGCCAGCAGCGGGGACCCCGGGACCGCGGGAGGCTACACCTTC. It codes for CASSGDPGTAGGYTF.

This chain joins TRBV6-5 and TRBJ1-3; 8 bases match TRBD1. Trimming took 11 bases from V and 0 from J; bases not matched to a gene: 3. The CDR3 is 13 residues long. Germline V gene sequence: CDR1 MNHEY, CDR2 SVGAGI. CDR3 region: CAAGQDSGNTIYF. CDR3 DNA: TGTGCCGCGGGACAGGACTCTGGAAACACCATATATTTT.

The chain combines TRBV30 with TRBJ2-7, with TRBD2 matching 7 bases. This CDR3 is built from 15 residues. Trimming took 3 bases from V and 3 from J; bases not matched to a gene: 11. Germline values: CDR1 GTSNPN, CDR2 SVGIG (reference sequence). CDR3 bases: TGTGCCTGGAGGGGTTGGGCCCTAGCGGACTACGAGCAGTACTTC. It codes for CAWRGWALADYEQYF.

CDR3 coding DNA: TGCGCCAGCAGCCAAGAAGTGCAGGGTGTCCACGAGCAGTACTTC. Its protein product is CASSQEVQGVHEQYF. The chain is built from TRBV4-3 and TRBJ2-7, with D maybe TRBD1 (5 bases). V lost 0 bases to trimming and J lost 5 bases, with 14 bases between them. The germline gives CDR1 LGHNA, CDR2 YSLEER. The CDR3 has 15 amino acids.

J is TRBJ2-7 and V is TRBV5-1; TRBD1 matches 7 bases. CDR1 is SGHRS and CDR2 is YFSETQ in the germline V gene. The CDR3 loop spans 15 amino acids. V lost 2 bases to trimming and J lost 1 base; unmatched junction nucleotides: 6. CDR3 sequence (DNA): TGCGCCAGCAGCTTCCAACAGGGGAAATCCTACGAGCAGTACTTC. Residues: CASSFQQGKSYEQYF.

The rearrangement uses TRBV18 and TRBJ1-1; D is ambiguous. Germline CDR1 is KGHSH and CDR2 is LQKENI. The CDR3 extends over 14 amino acids. Trimming removed 6 bases from V and 1 base from J, with 12 bases in between. The CDR3 DNA is TGTGCCAGCTCCCTTTCCACACGGAACACTGAAGCTTTCTTT. It specifies CASSLSTRNTEAFF.

This sequence joins TRBV19 and TRBJ2-3; no definite D call. Trimming cost V 2 bases and J 2 bases, with 5 bases left between them. Germline values: CDR1 LNHDA, CDR2 SQIVND (reference sequence). The CDR3 loop spans 13 amino acids. DNA for the CDR3: TGTGCCAGTAGTATACAGCTCACAGATACGCAGTATTTT. Protein sequence: CASSIQLTDTQYF.

V and J are TRBV2 and TRBJ1-2; no reliable D call. The CDR3 has 11 amino acids. V was cut by 1 base and J by 6 bases, with 3 bases left in between. Germline CDR1 SNHLY, CDR2 FYNNEI. CDR3 DNA: TGTGCCAGCAGTGAAGAGCATGGCTACACCTTC. Translation: CASSEEHGYTF.

The gene calls are TRBV28 and TRBJ2-1; D is unclear. The CDR3 is made up of 11 amino acids. Trimming shortened V by 11 bases and J by 7 bases, and 12 bases separated the two germline ends. Germline assignment: CDR1 MDHEN and CDR2 SYDVKM. CDR3 region: CAVSGGNEQFF. For the CDR3, the DNA is TGTGCCGTATCAGGTGGGAATGAGCAGTTCTTC.